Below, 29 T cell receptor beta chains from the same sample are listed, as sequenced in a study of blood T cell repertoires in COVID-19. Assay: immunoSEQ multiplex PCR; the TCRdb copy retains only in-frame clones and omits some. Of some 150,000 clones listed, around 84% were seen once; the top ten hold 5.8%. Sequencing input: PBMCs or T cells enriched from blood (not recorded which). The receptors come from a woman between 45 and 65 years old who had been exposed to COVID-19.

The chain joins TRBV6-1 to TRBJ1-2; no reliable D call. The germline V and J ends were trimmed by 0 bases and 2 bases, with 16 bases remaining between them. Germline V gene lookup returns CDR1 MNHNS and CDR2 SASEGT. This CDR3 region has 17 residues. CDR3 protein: CASSEAPGAKTNYGYTF. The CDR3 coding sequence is TGTGCCAGCAGTGAAGCCCCGGGAGCTAAGACAAACTATGGCTACACCTTC.

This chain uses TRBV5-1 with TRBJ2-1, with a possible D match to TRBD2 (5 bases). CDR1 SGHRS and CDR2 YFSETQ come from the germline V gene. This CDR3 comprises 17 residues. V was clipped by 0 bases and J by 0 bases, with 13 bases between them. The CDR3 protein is CASSLASGQSSYNEQFF. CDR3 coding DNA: TGCGCCAGCAGCTTGGCGAGCGGCCAGAGCTCCTACAATGAGCAGTTCTTC.

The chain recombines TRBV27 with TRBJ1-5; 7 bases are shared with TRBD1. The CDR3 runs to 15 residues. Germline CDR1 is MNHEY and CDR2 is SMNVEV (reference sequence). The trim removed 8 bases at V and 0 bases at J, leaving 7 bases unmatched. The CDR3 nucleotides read TGTGCCAGCTCACAGGGGAGGCATAGCAATCAGCCCCAGCATTTT. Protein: CASSQGRHSNQPQHF.

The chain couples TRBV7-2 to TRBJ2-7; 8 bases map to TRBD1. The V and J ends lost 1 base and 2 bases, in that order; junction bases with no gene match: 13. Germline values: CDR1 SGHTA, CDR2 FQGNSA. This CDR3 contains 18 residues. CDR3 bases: TGTGCCAGCAGCTTAGAGTTAACTTGGGGACAGGTACCCTACGAGCAGTACTTC. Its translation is CASSLELTWGQVPYEQYF.

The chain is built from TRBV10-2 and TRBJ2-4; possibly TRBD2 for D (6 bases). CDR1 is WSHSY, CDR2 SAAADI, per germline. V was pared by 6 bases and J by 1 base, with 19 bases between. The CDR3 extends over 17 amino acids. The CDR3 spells CASRGEAAGGAKNIQYF. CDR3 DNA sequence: TGCGCCAGCAGGGGGGAGGCCGCGGGTGGGGCCAAAAACATTCAGTACTTC.

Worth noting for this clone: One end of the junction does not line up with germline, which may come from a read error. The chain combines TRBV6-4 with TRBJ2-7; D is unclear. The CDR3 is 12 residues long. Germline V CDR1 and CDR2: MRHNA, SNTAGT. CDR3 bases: TGCGCGAGCCTTTATATCTCCTACGAGCAGTACTTC. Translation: CASLYISYEQYF.

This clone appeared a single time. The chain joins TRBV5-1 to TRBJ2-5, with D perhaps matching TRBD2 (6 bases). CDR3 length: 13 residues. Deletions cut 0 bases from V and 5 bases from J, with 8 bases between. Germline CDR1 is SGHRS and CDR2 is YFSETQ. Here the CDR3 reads CASSLDRGETQYF. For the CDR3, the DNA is TGCGCCAGCAGCTTGGACCGGGGGGAGACCCAGTACTTC.

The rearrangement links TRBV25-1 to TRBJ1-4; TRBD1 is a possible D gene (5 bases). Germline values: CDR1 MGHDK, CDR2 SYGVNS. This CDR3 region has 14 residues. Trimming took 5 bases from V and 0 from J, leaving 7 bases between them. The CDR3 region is CASSSGSTNEKLFF. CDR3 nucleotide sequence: TGTGCCAGCAGTTCAGGGTCAACTAATGAAAAACTGTTTTTT.

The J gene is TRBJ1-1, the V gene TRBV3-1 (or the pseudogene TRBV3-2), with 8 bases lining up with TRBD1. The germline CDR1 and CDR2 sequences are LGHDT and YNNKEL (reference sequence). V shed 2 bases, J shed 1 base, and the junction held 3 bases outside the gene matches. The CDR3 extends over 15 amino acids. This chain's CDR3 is CASSQNRGGNTEAFF. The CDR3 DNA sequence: TGTGCCAGCAGCCAAAACAGGGGGGGGAACACTGAAGCTTTCTTT.

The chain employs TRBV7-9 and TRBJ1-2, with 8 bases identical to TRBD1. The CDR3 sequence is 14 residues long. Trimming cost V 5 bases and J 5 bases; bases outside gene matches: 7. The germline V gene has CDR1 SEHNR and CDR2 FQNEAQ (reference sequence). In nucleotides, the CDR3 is TGTGCCAGCAGCGCTACAGGGGGACGTTATGGCTACACCTTC. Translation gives CASSATGGRYGYTF.

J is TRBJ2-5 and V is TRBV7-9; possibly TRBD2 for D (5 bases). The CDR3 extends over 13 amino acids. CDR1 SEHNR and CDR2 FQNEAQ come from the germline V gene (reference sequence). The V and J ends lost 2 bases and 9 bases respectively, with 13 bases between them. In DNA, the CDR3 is TGTGCCAGCAGCTTACCCGGGGATGCGGCCCAGTACTTC. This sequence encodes CASSLPGDAAQYF.

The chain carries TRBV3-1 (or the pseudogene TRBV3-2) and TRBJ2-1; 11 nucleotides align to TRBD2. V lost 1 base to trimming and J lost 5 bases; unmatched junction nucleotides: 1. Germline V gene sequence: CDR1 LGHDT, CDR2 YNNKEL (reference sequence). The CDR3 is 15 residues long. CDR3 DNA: TGTGCCAGCAGCCAAGTACTAGCGGGGGACAATGAGCAGTTCTTC. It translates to CASSQVLAGDNEQFF.

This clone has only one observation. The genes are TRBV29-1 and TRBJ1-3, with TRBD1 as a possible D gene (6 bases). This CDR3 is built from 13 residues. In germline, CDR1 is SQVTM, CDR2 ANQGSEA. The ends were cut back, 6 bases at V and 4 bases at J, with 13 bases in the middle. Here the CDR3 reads CSVWGLGGNTIYF. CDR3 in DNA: TGCAGCGTCTGGGGGCTGGGAGGAAACACCATATATTTT.

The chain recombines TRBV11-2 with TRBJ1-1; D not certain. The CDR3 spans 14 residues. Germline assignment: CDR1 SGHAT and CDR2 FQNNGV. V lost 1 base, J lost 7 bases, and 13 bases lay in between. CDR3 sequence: CASSLVAATGEAFF. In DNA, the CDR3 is TGTGCCAGCAGCTTAGTAGCCGCAACCGGTGAAGCTTTCTTT.

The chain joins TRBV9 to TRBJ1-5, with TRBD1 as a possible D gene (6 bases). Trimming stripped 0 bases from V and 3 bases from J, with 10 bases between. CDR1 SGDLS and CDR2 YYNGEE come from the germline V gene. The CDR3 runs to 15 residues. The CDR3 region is CASSVGTDPNQPQHF. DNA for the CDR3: TGTGCCAGCAGCGTAGGGACAGATCCCAATCAGCCCCAGCATTTT.

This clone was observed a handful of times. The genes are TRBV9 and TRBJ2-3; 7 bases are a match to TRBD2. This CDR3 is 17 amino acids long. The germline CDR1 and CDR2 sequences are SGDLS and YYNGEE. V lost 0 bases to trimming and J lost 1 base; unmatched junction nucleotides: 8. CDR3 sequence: CASSVVGNRGGTDTQYF. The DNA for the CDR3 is TGTGCCAGCAGCGTAGTGGGGAACCGGGGGGGCACAGATACGCAGTATTTT.

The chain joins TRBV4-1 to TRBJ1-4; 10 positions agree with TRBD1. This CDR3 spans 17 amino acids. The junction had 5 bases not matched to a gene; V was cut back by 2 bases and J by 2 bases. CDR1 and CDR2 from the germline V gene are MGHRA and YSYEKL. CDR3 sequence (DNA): TGCGCCAGCAGCCAATTTGGGACAGGGGCCACTAATGAAAAACTGTTTTTT. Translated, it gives CASSQFGTGATNEKLFF.

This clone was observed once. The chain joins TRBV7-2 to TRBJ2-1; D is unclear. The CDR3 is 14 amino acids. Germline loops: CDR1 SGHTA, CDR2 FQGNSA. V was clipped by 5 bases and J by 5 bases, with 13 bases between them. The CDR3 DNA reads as TGTGCCAGCAGCCCTCTCGGTCCCAACAATGAGCAGTTCTTC. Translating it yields CASSPLGPNNEQFF. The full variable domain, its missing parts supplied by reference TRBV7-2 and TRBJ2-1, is GAGVSQSPSNKVTEKGKDVELRCDPISGHTALYWYRQSLGQGLEFLIYFQGNSAPDKSGLPSDRFSAERTGGSVSTLTIQRTQQEDSAVYLCASSPLGPNNEQFFGPGTRLTVL.

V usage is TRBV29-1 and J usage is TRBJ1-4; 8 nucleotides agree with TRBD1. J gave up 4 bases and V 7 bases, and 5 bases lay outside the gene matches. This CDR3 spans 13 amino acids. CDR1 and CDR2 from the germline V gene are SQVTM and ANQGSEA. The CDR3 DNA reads TGCAGCGCGACAGGGGCGGGTAATGAAAAACTGTTTTTT. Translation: CSATGAGNEKLFF.

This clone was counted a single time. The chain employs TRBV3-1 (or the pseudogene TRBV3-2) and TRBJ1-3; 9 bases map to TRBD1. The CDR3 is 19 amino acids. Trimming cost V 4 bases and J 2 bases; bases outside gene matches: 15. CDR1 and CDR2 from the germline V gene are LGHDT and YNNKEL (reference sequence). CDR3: CASSPLTNTGGITGNTIYF. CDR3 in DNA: TGTGCCAGCAGCCCCCTAACAAATACAGGGGGCATCACTGGAAACACCATATATTTT.

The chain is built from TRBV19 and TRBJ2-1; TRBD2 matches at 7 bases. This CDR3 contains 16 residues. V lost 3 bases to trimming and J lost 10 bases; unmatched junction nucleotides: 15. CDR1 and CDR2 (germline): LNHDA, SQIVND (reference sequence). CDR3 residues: CASSILGGSSQREQFF. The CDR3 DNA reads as TGTGCCAGTAGTATTTTGGGCGGGAGCAGCCAAAGGGAGCAGTTCTTC.

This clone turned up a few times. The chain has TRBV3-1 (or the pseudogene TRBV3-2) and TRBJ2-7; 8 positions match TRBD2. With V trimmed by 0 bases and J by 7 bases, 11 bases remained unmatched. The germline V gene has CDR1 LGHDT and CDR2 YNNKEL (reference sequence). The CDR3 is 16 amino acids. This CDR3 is CASSQEPGLGPVEQYF. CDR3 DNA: TGTGCCAGCAGCCAAGAGCCGGGACTAGGCCCGGTGGAGCAGTACTTC.

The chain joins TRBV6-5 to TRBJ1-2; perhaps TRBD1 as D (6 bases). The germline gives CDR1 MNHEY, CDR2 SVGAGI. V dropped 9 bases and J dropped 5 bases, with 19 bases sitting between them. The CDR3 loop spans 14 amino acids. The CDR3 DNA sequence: TGTGCCAGGAGCCAAATGGACAGTCCTTATGGCTACACCTTC. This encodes CARSQMDSPYGYTF.

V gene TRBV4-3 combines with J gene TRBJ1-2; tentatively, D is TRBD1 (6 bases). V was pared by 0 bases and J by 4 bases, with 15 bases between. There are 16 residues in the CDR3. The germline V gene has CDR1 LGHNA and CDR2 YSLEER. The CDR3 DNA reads TGCGCCAGCAGCCAAGATTGGGCAGGGGAAGGCTATGGCTACACCTTC. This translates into CASSQDWAGEGYGYTF.

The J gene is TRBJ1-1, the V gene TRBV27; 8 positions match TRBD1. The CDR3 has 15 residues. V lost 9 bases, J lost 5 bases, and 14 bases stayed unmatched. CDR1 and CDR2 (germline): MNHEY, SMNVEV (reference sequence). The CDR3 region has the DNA TGTGCCAGTCCCCCCGCTCCGACAGGGGTTACTGAAGCTTTCTTT. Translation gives CASPPAPTGVTEAFF.

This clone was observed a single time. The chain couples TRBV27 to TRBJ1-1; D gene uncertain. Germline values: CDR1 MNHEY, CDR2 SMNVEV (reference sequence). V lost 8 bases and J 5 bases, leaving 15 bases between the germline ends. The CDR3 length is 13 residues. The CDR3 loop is CASSASPRTEAFF. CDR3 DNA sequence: TGTGCCAGCTCCGCCTCCCCCCGGACTGAAGCTTTCTTT.

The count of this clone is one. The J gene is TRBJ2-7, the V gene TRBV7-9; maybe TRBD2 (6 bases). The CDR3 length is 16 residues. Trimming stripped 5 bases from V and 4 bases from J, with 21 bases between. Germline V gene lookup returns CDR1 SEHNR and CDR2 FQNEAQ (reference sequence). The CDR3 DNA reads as TGTGCCAGCAGCAGAGCGCAGGGAACTAGCTGGTACGAGCAGTACTTC. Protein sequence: CASSRAQGTSWYEQYF.

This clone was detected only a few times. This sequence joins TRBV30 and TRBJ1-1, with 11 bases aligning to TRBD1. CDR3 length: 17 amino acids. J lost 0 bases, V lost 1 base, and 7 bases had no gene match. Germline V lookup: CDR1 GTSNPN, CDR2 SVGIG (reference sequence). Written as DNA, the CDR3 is TGTGCCTGGAGTGCCAGGGACAGGGGGTGGATGAACACTGAAGCTTTCTTT. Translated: CAWSARDRGWMNTEAFF.

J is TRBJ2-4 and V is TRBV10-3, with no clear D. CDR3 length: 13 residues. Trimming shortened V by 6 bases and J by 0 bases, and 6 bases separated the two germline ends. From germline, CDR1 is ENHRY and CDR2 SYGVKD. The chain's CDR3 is CAISAIAKNIQYF. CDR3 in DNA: TGTGCCATCAGCGCTATAGCCAAAAACATTCAGTACTTC.